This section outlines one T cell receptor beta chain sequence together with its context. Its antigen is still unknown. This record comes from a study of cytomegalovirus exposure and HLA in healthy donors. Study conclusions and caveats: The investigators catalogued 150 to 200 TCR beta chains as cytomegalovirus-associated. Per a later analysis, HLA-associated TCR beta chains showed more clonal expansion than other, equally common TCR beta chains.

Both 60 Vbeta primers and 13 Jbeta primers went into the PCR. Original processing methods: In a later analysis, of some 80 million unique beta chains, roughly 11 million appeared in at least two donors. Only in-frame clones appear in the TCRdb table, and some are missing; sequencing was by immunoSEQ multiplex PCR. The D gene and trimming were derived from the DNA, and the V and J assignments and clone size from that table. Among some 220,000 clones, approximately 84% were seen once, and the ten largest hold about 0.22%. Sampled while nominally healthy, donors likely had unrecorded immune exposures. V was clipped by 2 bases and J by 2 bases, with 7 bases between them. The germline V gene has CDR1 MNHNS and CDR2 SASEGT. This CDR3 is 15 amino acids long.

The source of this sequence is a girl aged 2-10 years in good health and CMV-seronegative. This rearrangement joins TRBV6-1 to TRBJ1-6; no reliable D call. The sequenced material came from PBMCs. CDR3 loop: CASSELGPYNSPLHF. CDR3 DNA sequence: TGTGCCAGCAGTGAACTTGGGCCCTATAATTCACCCCTCCACTTT.